Listed below are T cell receptor beta chains from one sample, sequenced in a study of T cell responses to AZD1222 COVID-19 vaccine. The data were produced by immunoSEQ multiplex PCR, yet TCRdb's version contains in-frame clones alone and is incomplete. Seen here are more than 85,000 clones, 88% observed once, and the top ten hold 2% to 3%. The specimen comprised peripheral blood, sampled on day 0 of AZD1222 vaccination. The receptors were gathered from an adult in good health. Both conserved end residues are part of each CDR3. Fields, in order: D gene, J gene, clone size, V gene, CDR3 DNA, CDR3 protein. The D gene is left open where the match is weak. The size entry is marked missing in some rows and otherwise reads once, few, many or a size class.

TRBD1 | TRBJ1-5 | - | TRBV4-2 | TGTGCCAGCAGCAGACAGGGGATGGATCAGCCCCAGCATTTT | CASSRQGMDQPQHF
TRBD1 | TRBJ2-7 | - | TRBV3-1/TRBV3-2 | TGTGCCAGCAGCCACCGACAGGGAATAAGATACGAGCAGTACTTC | CASSHRQGIRYEQYF
TRBD2 | TRBJ2-1 | few | TRBV15 | TGTGCCACCAGCAACATAGCGGGAGGGCCGGCGGACAATGAGCAGTTCTTC | CATSNIAGGPADNEQFF
- | TRBJ2-6 | - | TRBV7-9 | TGTGCCAGCAGCTTAGTTCCGACTGGGGCCAACGTCCTGACTTTC | CASSLVPTGANVLTF
TRBD2 | TRBJ2-2 | - | TRBV28 | TGTGCCAGCAGAACGGGACTAGCGCCCGGGGAGCTGTTTTTT | CASRTGLAPGELFF
TRBD1 | TRBJ2-1 | once | TRBV6-6 | TGTGCCAGCAGGGCCCCTGGACAGGGGGCTGGCGAGGAGCAGTTCTTC | CASRAPGQGAGEEQFF
- | TRBJ1-2 | - | TRBV18 | TGTGCCAGCTCACAAGAAATTCTCACCGGGACCGGGAATACCTTC | CASSQEILTGTGNTF
TRBD1 | TRBJ2-3 | few | TRBV6-4 | TGTGCCAGCAGTGACTCCAGACAGGGTTCAGATACGCAGTATTTT | CASSDSRQGSDTQYF
TRBD2 | TRBJ2-7 | - | TRBV28 | TGTGCCAGCCAGAGACTAGCGGGAGGTCCTCCCTACGAGCAGTACTTC | CASQRLAGGPPYEQYF
- | TRBJ1-6 | - | TRBV28 | TGTGCCAGCAGTTTAAGGGCGGCGGGGGGCCCCCTCCACTTT | CASSLRAAGGPLHF
- | TRBJ2-7 | - | TRBV2 | TGTGCCGTTCCCCCTGACCAGATGGGGGACGAGCAGTACTTC | CAVPPDQMGDEQYF
- | TRBJ2-5 | few | TRBV29-1 | TGCAGCGTCCGAGGAAGCCTGGAGACCCAGTACTTC | CSVRGSLETQYF
TRBD1 | TRBJ2-5 | few | TRBV10-1 | TGCGCCAGCAGCCGAGACAGGGAAGAGACCCAGTACTTC | CASSRDREETQYF
TRBD1 | TRBJ2-7 | - | TRBV4-3 | TGCGCCAGCAGCCACAGCGGGACAGGGGAGTCCTACGAGCAGTACTTC | CASSHSGTGESYEQYF
TRBD1 | TRBJ1-5 | - | TRBV27 | TGTGCCAGCAGTTCCCGGGACAGGCCATTCAATCAGCCCCAGCATTTT | CASSSRDRPFNQPQHF
- | TRBJ1-5 | once | TRBV6-1 | TGTGCCAGCAGTGAACTGGAGAATCAGCCCCAGCATTTT | CASSELENQPQHF
- | TRBJ2-2 | - | TRBV4-3 | TGCGCCAGCAGCCAAGGCACCGGGGAGCTGTTTTTT | CASSQGTGELFF
- | TRBJ2-3 | - | TRBV7-8 | TGTGCCAGCAGCTTACAGCGGACAGATACGCAGTATTTT | CASSLQRTDTQYF
- | TRBJ2-6 | - | TRBV9 | TGTGCCAGCAGCCCCCCAAGCTCTGGGGCCAACGTCCTGACTTTC | CASSPPSSGANVLTF
TRBD2 | TRBJ2-1 | - | TRBV5-1 | TGCGCCAGCAGCTTGGGTTCTAGCGGATACCCACCCCCAGATGAGCAGTTCTTC | CASSLGSSGYPPPDEQFF
TRBD1 | TRBJ2-3 | - | TRBV13 | TGTGCCACCCGCGGTCGGGACAGGCTTGTAGATACGCAGTATTTT | CATRGRDRLVDTQYF
- | TRBJ1-3 | - | TRBV3-1/TRBV3-2 | TGTGCCAGCAGCCAAGATATGGGGCATGGAAACACCATATATTTT | CASSQDMGHGNTIYF
- | TRBJ1-4 | - | TRBV12-3/TRBV12-4 | TGTGCCAGCACGATCCAGATGGCTGAAAAACTGTTTTTT | CASTIQMAEKLFF
TRBD2 | TRBJ2-3 | - | TRBV27 | TGTGCCAGCAGTTCCCCTGGCGGGAGACGCACAGATACGCAGTATTTT | CASSSPGGRRTDTQYF
TRBD1 | TRBJ1-2 | once | TRBV19 | TGTGCCAGTAGTGTCCCAGGGGGAAACTATGGCTACACCTTC | CASSVPGGNYGYTF
- | TRBJ1-1 | few | TRBV10-3 | TGTGCCATCACGGGCCAGCAGAACACTGAAGCTTTCTTT | CAITGQQNTEAFF
TRBD2 | TRBJ2-3 | - | TRBV7-9 | TGTGCCGTCGGGACTACCACAGATACGCAGTATTTT | CAVGTTTDTQYF